This T cell receptor beta chain was sequenced during a study of cytomegalovirus exposure and HLA in healthy donors. Study-wide results and limits: Donor immune exposure was known only as CMV serostatus. Most TCR sequences were uncommon, yet certain public TCRs appeared in many donors.

The CDR3 consists of 14 residues. V gave up 2 bases and J gave up 4 bases; unmatched junction bases: 3. Germline CDR1 SGHDT, CDR2 YYEEEE. Amplification used 60 Vbeta primers and 13 Jbeta primers. Repertoires were generated with immunoSEQ multiplex PCR, while TCRdb's copy carries only in-frame clones and drops some. This sample has approximately 200,000 clones, with just over 75% found just once. Comment on this clone: Antigen specificity is unknown.

What was sequenced was PBMCs. This chain joins TRBV5-6 and TRBJ1-2; TRBD1 aligns across 9 bases. This clonotype was obtained from a man younger than 45 in good health and CMV-seronegative. CDR3 DNA sequence: TGTGCCAGCAGCTTACAGGGGGCTCCCTATGGCTACACCTTC. Translated: CASSLQGAPYGYTF.